These T cell receptor beta chains were read from a single sample in a study of spatial heterogeneity in lung cancer. TCRdb reprocessed the 5' RACE reads with MiXCR, giving one entry per CDR3 protein. The table shows several thousand distinct CDR3 sequences, with approximately 1.2% occurring only once. Sequenced here: lung tumor tissue, sampled at surgery. These receptors all come from a male donor with early-stage non-small cell lung cancer. CDR3s include the opening cysteine and the closing phenylalanine or tryptophan. The D gene is left open where the match is weak. Clone size is shown for a subset of rows, as once, few, many or a class of expanded clone.

cdr3_nt	cdr3_aa	clone_size	v_call	d_call	j_call
TGTGCCAGCGGGCGGGAGACCCAGTACTTC	CASGRETQYF	many	TRBV19	NA	TRBJ2-5
TGTGCCAGCAGCGCCGGGACAGGGGATAACACCGGGGAGCTGTTTTTT	CASSAGTGDNTGELFF	medium-sized	TRBV7-3	TRBD1	TRBJ2-2
TGCAGTGCTAGCCCCGCGGGGTGGACCTACAATGAGCAGTTCTTC	CSASPAGWTYNEQFF	medium-sized	TRBV20-1	NA	TRBJ2-1
TGCAGTGCTCTCCGAACGGATGGACAGCTCTGGAACACTGAAGCTTTCTTT	CSALRTDGQLWNTEAFF	many	TRBV20-1	NA	TRBJ1-1
TGTGCCAGCCTGGACAGGAGGCCCAACACCGGGGAGCTGTTTTTT	CASLDRRPNTGELFF	medium-sized	TRBV21-1	NA	TRBJ2-2
TGTGCCAGCTCACCAGGGGACACTGAAGCTTTCTTT	CASSPGDTEAFF	medium-sized	TRBV18	NA	TRBJ1-1
TGTGCCAGCAGCTCGGACAGGGACAATGAGCAGTTCTTC	CASSSDRDNEQFF	many	TRBV7-3	TRBD1	TRBJ2-1
TGTGCCAGTCGACAGGGGGAAGTAAGTCAGCCCCAGCATTTT	CASRQGEVSQPQHF	many	TRBV2	TRBD1	TRBJ1-5
TGTGCCAGCAGCTTTGAAGCAGGGATAAGAGATACGCAGTATTTT	CASSFEAGIRDTQYF	many	TRBV5-4	NA	TRBJ2-3
TGTGCCAGCAGTTACGGGGGACTAGCGGGAGGGAGCTACGAGCAGTACTTC	CASSYGGLAGGSYEQYF	medium-sized	TRBV6-6	TRBD2	TRBJ2-7
TGCAGTGCTAGAGAGGGGGCGAGCAATCAGCCCCAGCATTTT	CSAREGASNQPQHF	medium-sized	TRBV20-1	NA	TRBJ1-5
TGTGCCAGTAGTATAATGCTCGGCCCCTCAGGAGAGACCCAGTACTTC	CASSIMLGPSGETQYF	NA	TRBV19	NA	TRBJ2-5
TGTGCCAGCAGCGTGGACAGTGGGAATGGCTACACCTTC	CASSVDSGNGYTF	medium-sized	TRBV9	NA	TRBJ1-2
TGCGCCAGCAGCCCATGGCGCGCGAACACCGGGGAGCTGTTTTTT	CASSPWRANTGELFF	many	TRBV5-1	NA	TRBJ2-2
TGTGCCAGCAGCTCCGACGGGACTAGCGGGTACAATGAGCAGTTCTTC	CASSSDGTSGYNEQFF	large	TRBV7-2	TRBD2	TRBJ2-1
TGTGCCAGCAGTAACCAGGGGGCCACTGAAGCTTTCTTT	CASSNQGATEAFF	many	TRBV12-3/TRBV12-4	TRBD1	TRBJ1-1
TGTGCCAGCAGTACCGGGACAACTCCAGATACGCAGTATTTT	CASSTGTTPDTQYF	many	TRBV25-1	NA	TRBJ2-3
TGTGCCAGCAGCCAGCCGGGCGGTAGACTGTTTTTT	CASSQPGGRLFF	many	TRBV3-1	NA	TRBJ1-4
TGTGCCAGCAGTCTGCCCGGGCGGGGGTGGTGGGAAGGCTACACCTTC	CASSLPGRGWWEGYTF	many	TRBV12-3/TRBV12-4	NA	TRBJ1-2
TGTGCCAGCAGCCCTTTGTCTAACACAGATACGCAGTATTTT	CASSPLSNTDTQYF	medium-sized	TRBV7-3	NA	TRBJ2-3
TGTGCCAGCAGCGTAGACCAGGGGACCACAGATACGCAGTATTTT	CASSVDQGTTDTQYF	medium-sized	TRBV9	NA	TRBJ2-3
TGTGCCAGCAGTTACGAGGATGGGGCCACTGAAGCTTTCTTT	CASSYEDGATEAFF	medium-sized	TRBV6-5	NA	TRBJ1-1
TGTGCCAGCAGCCAAGAAAGAATCACTGAAGCTTTCTTT	CASSQERITEAFF	many	TRBV3-1	NA	TRBJ1-1
TGCAGCGTGGCTACGGGACTAGCGGGCACCTACGAGCAGTACTTC	CSVATGLAGTYEQYF	medium-sized	TRBV29-1	TRBD2	TRBJ2-7
TGCAGCGTTGACAGGGGCCGCACAGATACGCAGTATTTT	CSVDRGRTDTQYF	many	TRBV29-1	NA	TRBJ2-3
TGCAGTGCTAGAGAACCGGAATCTGAAGCTTTCTTT	CSAREPESEAFF	many	TRBV20-1	NA	TRBJ1-1
TGTGCCAGCAGCTTAGGAGACTACGAGCAGTACTTC	CASSLGDYEQYF	medium-sized	TRBV5-6	NA	TRBJ2-7
TGCAGTGCTAGAGAGCCCATAGCGGGAGAGACCCAGTACTTC	CSAREPIAGETQYF	many	TRBV20-1	TRBD2	TRBJ2-5
TGTGCCAGCTCACCACCCAGGGGGCGAGGCTACACCTTC	CASSPPRGRGYTF	medium-sized	TRBV18	TRBD1	TRBJ1-2
TGTGCCAGCAGCAAAGGGCAGTCGGGTCCCGGGGAGCTGTTTTTT	CASSKGQSGPGELFF	many	TRBV21-1	NA	TRBJ2-2
TGTGCCAGCAGCCAATCCCTTTCCAGTACTGGGGCCAACGTCCTGACTTTC	CASSQSLSSTGANVLTF	many	TRBV4-2	NA	TRBJ2-6
TGTGCCAGCAGTTACGGGGTCCCAAGGATCCCCTACGAGCAGTACTTC	CASSYGVPRIPYEQYF	medium-sized	TRBV6-2/TRBV6-3	NA	TRBJ2-7
TGTGCCAGCAGTGATGACAGGGGAAGATCACCCCTCCACTTT	CASSDDRGRSPLHF	many	TRBV2	TRBD1	TRBJ1-6
TGTGCCAGCAGCCAGAGTGACTCTGGGGCCAACGTCCTGACTTTC	CASSQSDSGANVLTF	medium-sized	TRBV3-1	NA	TRBJ2-6
TGCGCCAGCAGCCAAGAGCGGGGAGGCACTGAAGCTTTCTTT	CASSQERGGTEAFF	medium-sized	TRBV4-1	NA	TRBJ1-1
TGCGCCAGCAGCCAAGGAACCTTTGACAGGGTGAGGGCTGAAGCTTTCTTT	CASSQGTFDRVRAEAFF	medium-sized	TRBV4-1	TRBD1	TRBJ1-1
TGTGCCATCACCGAAGGTACTTCTTCCTACGAGCAGTACTTC	CAITEGTSSYEQYF	many	TRBV10-3	NA	TRBJ2-7
TGTGCCAGTAGTGAACAGGGGAATCAGCCCCAGCATTTT	CASSEQGNQPQHF	medium-sized	TRBV19	TRBD1	TRBJ1-5
TGTGCCAGCAGTGGGAGGGAATTCGGTGAGACCCAGTACTTC	CASSGREFGETQYF	medium-sized	TRBV25-1	NA	TRBJ2-5
TGTGCCAGCAGTTTAGGGACAGCCAATTCACCCCTCCACTTT	CASSLGTANSPLHF	many	TRBV12-3/TRBV12-4	NA	TRBJ1-6
TGCAGTGCTAGTTTACTAGCGCAAGAGACCCAGTACTTC	CSASLLAQETQYF	medium-sized	TRBV20-1	TRBD2	TRBJ2-5
TGTGCCATCACCCCCCGGGAACAGGGCAATCAGCCCCAGCATTTT	CAITPREQGNQPQHF	many	TRBV10-3	NA	TRBJ1-5
TGTGCCATCACGGGGGCCAATAATTCACCCCTCCACTTT	CAITGANNSPLHF	medium-sized	TRBV10-3	NA	TRBJ1-6
TGTGCCAGCAGTGAATATGTAGGAGGCTCTGGGGCCAACGTCCTGACTTTC	CASSEYVGGSGANVLTF	many	TRBV25-1	NA	TRBJ2-6
TGCAGCTCTGTCCCGGGGGCGGGCACTGAAGCTTTCTTT	CSSVPGAGTEAFF	many	TRBV29-1	NA	TRBJ1-1
TGTGCCAGCAGCGTAGGAGTAGGGCGCTCTGGAAACACCATATATTTT	CASSVGVGRSGNTIYF	many	TRBV9	NA	TRBJ1-3
TGCAGTGCGGAGGGATCCCTGGACCTAGCCAAAAACATTCAGTACTTC	CSAEGSLDLAKNIQYF	many	TRBV20-1	NA	TRBJ2-4
TGTGCCAGCAGCCGATCGGGACTAGCGGGAGACGGAGATACGCAGTATTTT	CASSRSGLAGDGDTQYF	many	TRBV6-1	TRBD2	TRBJ2-3
TGTGCCAGCTTAACGGGGCACAATGAGCAGTTCTTC	CASLTGHNEQFF	many	TRBV12-3/TRBV12-4	NA	TRBJ2-1